This record looks at one T cell receptor beta chain sequence and its context. A much larger clone lies a single base off, so this may be a read error. Data came from immunoSEQ multiplex PCR; TCRdb stores just in-frame clones and leaves some out. The sample shows about 560,000 clones, 70% to 80% of them seen only once. This record belongs to a study of shared clonotypes between healthy human individuals. Sequencing was performed on PBMCs. The TCR comes from a woman aged 40-49 years in good health. Some clones in this sample may be carry-over from other donors' samples.

The CDR3 DNA reads as TGTGCCACGCGAGACAACCCAGGGAGTGGAGACACCATATATTTT. Amino acids: CATRDNPGSGDTIYF. The chain combines TRBV10-3 with TRBJ1-3; a weak D match, TRBD1 (5 bases). Germline V gene data show CDR1 as ENHRY and CDR2 as SYGVKD. The CDR3 contains 15 residues.